Listed below are T cell receptor beta chains from one sample, sequenced in a study of shared clonotypes between healthy human individuals. This table comes from immunoSEQ multiplex PCR, and its TCRdb copy is limited to in-frame clones, with some not included. The table lists just under 350,000 clones, 70% to 75% of them singletons. The sequenced sample was memory CD4+ T cells sorted from blood. The receptors shown here come from a man aged 30-40 years in good health. The CDR3 runs from the conserved cysteine through the conserved F or W. Each record gives: clone size, D gene, V gene, J gene, CDR3 protein, CDR3 DNA. D genes are given only for firm matches. A row's size may be missing; if present it is once, few, many or a size class.

>-|TRBD1|TRBV7-9|TRBJ2-1
CASSAPDRGNEQFF
TGTGCCAGCAGCGCCCCGGACAGGGGCAATGAGCAGTTCTTC
>-|TRBD2|TRBV19|TRBJ2-4
CASSITAGGSKNIQYF
TGTGCCAGTAGTATTACAGCGGGAGGTTCCAAAAACATTCAGTACTTC
>-|TRBD1|TRBV7-9|TRBJ1-1
CASSLEGARNTEAFF
TGTGCCAGCAGCTTAGAGGGGGCCAGAAACACTGAAGCTTTCTTT
>-|-|TRBV18|TRBJ1-2
CASSPYGQLLAGYTF
TGTGCCAGCTCACCATACGGACAGTTACTGGCTGGCTACACCTTC
>few|-|TRBV5-1|TRBJ2-3
CASSFAGSDTQYF
TGCGCCAGCAGCTTCGCGGGCTCTGATACGCAGTATTTT
>-|-|TRBV6-1|TRBJ1-6
CGGRSSYNSPLHF
TGTGGTGGGCGTAGCTCCTATAATTCACCCCTCCACTTT
>few|TRBD2|TRBV7-2|TRBJ2-1
CASSLGLAGAKFF
TGTGCCAGCAGCTTAGGACTAGCGGGAGCGAAGTTCTTC
>-|TRBD2|TRBV6-6|TRBJ2-1
CASSTRTSVNEQFF
TGTGCCAGCAGTACCCGGACTAGCGTGAATGAGCAGTTCTTC
>-|TRBD2|TRBV5-4|TRBJ2-5
CASSLDGGLVGAQYF
TGTGCCAGCAGCTTGGACGGGGGACTAGTAGGGGCCCAGTACTTC
>-|-|TRBV7-6|TRBJ2-7
CASSPEGFEQYF
TGTGCCAGCAGCCCAGAGGGGTTCGAGCAGTACTTC